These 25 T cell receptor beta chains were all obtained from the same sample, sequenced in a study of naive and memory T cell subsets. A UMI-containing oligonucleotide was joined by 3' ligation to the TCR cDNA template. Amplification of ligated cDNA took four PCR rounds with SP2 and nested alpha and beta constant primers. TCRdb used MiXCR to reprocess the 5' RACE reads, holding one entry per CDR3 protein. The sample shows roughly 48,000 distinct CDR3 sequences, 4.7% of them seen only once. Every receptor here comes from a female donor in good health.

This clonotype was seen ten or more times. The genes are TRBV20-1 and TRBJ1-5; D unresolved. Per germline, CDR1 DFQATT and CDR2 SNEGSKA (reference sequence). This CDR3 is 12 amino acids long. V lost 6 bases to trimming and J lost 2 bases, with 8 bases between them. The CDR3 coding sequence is TGCAGTGCCCTCGGTGGCAATCAGCCCCAGCATTTT. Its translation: CSALGGNQPQHF.

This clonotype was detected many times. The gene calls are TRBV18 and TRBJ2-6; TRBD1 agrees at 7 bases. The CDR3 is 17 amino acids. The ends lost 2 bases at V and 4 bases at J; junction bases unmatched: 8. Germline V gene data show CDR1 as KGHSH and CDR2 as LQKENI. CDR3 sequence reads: CASSPRTTGTGANVLTF. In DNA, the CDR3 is TGTGCCAGCTCACCAAGAACGACAGGGACCGGGGCCAACGTCCTGACTTTC. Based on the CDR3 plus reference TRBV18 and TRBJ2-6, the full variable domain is NAGVMQNPRHLVRRRGQEARLRCSPMKGHSHVYWYRQLPEEGLKFMVYLQKENIIDESGMPKERFSAEFPKEGPSILRIQQVVRGDSAAYFCASSPRTTGTGANVLTFGAGSRLTVL.

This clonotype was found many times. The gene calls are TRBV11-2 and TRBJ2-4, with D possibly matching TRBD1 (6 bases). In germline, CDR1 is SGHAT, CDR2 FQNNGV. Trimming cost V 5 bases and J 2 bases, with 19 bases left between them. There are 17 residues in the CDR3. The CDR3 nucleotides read TGTGCCAGCAGCGGTCTCAGGGGAGTCCTTTCCAAAAACATTCAGTACTTC. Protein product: CASSGLRGVLSKNIQYF.

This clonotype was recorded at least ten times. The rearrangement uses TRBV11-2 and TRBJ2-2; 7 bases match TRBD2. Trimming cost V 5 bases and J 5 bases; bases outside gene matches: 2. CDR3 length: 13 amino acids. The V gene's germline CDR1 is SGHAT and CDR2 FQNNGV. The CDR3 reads CASSNSGTGELFF. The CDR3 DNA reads TGTGCCAGCAGCAATAGCGGGACCGGGGAGCTGTTTTTT.

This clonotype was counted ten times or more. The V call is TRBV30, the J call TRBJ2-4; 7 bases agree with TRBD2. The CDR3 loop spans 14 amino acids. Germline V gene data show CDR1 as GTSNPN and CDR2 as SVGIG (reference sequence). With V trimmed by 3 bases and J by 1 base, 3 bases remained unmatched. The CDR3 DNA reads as TGTGCCTGGAGAGGGAGGGCGGCCAAAAACATTCAGTACTTC. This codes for CAWRGRAAKNIQYF.

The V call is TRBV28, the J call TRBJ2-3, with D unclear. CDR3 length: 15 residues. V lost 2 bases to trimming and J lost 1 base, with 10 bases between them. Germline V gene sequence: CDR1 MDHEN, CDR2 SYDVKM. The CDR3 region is CASSLRGQGTDTQYF. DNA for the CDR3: TGTGCCAGCAGTTTAAGAGGCCAAGGCACAGATACGCAGTATTTT.

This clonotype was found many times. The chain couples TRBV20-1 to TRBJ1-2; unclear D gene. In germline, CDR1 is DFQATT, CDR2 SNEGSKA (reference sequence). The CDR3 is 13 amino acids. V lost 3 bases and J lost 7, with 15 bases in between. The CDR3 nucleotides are TGCAGTGCTAGTGTAACGGCCGGACTTGGCTACACCTTC. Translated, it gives CSASVTAGLGYTF.

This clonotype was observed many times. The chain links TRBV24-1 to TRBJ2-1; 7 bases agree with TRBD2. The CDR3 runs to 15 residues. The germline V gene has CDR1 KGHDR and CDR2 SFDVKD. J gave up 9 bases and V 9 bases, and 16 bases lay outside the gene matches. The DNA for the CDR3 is TGTGCCACCTTGGGGACTACCCTCGGGGTTGCTGAGCAGTTCTTC. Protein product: CATLGTTLGVAEQFF.

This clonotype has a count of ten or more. CDR3 nucleotides: TGTGCCAGCAGTTTTACTAGCGGGACGGATACGCAGTATTTT. This sequence encodes CASSFTSGTDTQYF. This chain joins TRBV6-1 and TRBJ2-3; 10 bases are a match to TRBD2. The length of the CDR3 is 14 residues. In germline, CDR1 is MNHNS, CDR2 SASEGT. Trimming at V came to 5 bases and at J to 6 bases, leaving 5 bases not matched to a gene.

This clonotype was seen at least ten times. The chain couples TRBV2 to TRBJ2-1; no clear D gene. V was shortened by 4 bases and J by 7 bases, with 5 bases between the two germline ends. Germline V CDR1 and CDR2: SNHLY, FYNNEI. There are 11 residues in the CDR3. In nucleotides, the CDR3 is TGTGCCAGCAGTGGTACAAATGAGCAGTTCTTC. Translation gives CASSGTNEQFF.

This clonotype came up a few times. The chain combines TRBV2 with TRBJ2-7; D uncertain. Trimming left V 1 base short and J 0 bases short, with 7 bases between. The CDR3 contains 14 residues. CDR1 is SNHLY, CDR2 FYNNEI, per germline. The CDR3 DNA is TGTGCCAGCAGTGAAGGAGAATTCTCCTACGAGCAGTACTTC. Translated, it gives CASSEGEFSYEQYF.

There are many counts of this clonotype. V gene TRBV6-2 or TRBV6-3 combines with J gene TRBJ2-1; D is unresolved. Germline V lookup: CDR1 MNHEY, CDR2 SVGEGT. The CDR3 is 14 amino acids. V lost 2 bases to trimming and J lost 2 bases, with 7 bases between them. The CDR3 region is CASSYATTYNEQFF. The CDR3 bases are TGTGCCAGCAGTTACGCTACGACCTACAATGAGCAGTTCTTC.

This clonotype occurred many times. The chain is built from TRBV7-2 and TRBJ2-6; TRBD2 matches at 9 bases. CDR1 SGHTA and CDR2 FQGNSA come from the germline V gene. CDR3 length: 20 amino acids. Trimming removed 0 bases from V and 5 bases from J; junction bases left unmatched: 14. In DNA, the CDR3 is TGTGCCAGCAGCTTAGCGAAATTTGCGGGAGGGGCACTGAGGGCCAACGTCCTGACTTTC. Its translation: CASSLAKFAGGALRANVLTF.

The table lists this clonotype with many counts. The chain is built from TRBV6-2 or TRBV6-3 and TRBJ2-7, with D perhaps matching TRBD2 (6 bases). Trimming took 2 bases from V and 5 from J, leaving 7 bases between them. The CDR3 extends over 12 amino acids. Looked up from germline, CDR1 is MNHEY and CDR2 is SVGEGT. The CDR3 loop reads CASSYGGNEQYF. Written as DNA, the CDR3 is TGTGCCAGCAGTTACGGAGGGAACGAGCAGTACTTC.

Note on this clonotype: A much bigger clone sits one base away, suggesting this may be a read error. This chain's CDR3 is CASSLGRGREDEQFF. CDR3 DNA sequence: TGCGCCAGCAGCTTGGGAAGGGGCCGTGAGGATGAGCAGTTCTTC. The chain links TRBV5-1 to TRBJ2-1; the D gene is possibly TRBD1 (5 bases). The CDR3 has 15 residues. V was trimmed by 0 bases and J by 8 bases, leaving 15 bases between them. In germline, CDR1 is SGHRS, CDR2 YFSETQ.

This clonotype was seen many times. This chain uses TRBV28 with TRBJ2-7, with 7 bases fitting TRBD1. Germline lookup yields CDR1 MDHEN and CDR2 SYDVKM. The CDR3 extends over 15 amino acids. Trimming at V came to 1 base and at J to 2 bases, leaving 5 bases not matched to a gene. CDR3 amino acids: CASSLLWDSPYEQYF. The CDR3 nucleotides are TGTGCCAGCAGTTTATTATGGGACAGCCCCTACGAGCAGTACTTC.

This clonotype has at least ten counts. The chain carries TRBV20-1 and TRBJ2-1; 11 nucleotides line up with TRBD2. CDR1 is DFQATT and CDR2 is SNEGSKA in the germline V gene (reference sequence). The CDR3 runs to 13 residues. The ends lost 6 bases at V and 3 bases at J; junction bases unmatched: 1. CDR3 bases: TGCAGTGCAACTAGCGGGGGCTACAATGAGCAGTTCTTC. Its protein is CSATSGGYNEQFF.

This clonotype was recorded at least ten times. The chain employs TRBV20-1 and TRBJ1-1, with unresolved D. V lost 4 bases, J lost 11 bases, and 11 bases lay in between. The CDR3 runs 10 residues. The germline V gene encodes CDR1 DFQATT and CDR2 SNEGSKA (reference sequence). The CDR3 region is CSAIALLAFF. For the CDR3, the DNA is TGCAGTGCTATCGCACTATTGGCTTTCTTT.

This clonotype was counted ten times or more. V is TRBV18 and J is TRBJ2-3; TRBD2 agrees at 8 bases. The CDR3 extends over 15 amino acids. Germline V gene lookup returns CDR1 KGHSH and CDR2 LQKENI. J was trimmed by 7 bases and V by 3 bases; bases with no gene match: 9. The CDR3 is CASSPKVAGGNTQYF. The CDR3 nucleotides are TGTGCCAGCTCACCGAAGGTCGCGGGAGGAAATACGCAGTATTTT.

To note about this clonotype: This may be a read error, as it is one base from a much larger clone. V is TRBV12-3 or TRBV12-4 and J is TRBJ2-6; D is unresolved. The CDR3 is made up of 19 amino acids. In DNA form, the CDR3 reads TGTGGCAGCTCCCATCGGGCGGCAGCCCACCCCTCTGGGGCCAACGTCCTGACTTTC. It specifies CGSSHRAAAHPSGANVLTF.

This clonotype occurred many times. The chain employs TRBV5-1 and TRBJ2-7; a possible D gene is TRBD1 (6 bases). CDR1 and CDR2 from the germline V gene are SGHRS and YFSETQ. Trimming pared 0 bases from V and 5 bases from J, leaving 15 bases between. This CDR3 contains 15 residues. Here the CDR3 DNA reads TGCGCCAGCAGCTTGGGGGCAGGGGATTTCAACGAGCAGTACTTC. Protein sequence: CASSLGAGDFNEQYF.

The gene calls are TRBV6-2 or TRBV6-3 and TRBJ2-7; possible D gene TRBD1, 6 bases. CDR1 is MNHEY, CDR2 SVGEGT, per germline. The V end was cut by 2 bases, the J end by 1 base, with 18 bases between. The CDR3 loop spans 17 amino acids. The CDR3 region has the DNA TGTGCCAGCAGTTACATGGGGGCGGGTTCCCCATCCTACGAGCAGTACTTC. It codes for CASSYMGAGSPSYEQYF.

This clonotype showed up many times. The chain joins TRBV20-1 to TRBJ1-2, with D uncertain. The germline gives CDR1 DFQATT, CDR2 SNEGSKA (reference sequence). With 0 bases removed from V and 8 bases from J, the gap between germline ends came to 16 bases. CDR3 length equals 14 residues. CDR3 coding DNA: TGCAGTGCTAGAGATGCGTCCGTACTCCGCGGCTACACCTTC. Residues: CSARDASVLRGYTF.

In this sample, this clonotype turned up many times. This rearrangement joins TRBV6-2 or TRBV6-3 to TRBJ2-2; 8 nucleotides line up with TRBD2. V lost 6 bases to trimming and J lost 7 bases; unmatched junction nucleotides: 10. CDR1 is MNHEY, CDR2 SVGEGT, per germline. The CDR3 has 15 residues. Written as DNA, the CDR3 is TGTGCCAGCAGATCGCCCGGGGGGGGCAGCGGGGAGCTGTTTTTT. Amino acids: CASRSPGGGSGELFF.

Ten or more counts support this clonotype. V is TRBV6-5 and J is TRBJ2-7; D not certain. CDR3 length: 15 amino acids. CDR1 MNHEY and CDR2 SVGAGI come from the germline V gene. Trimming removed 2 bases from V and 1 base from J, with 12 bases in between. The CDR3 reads CASSYVYGKSYEQYF. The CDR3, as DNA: TGTGCCAGCAGTTACGTGTATGGGAAGTCCTACGAGCAGTACTTC.